Only a few counts were recorded for the clone carrying this TCR beta chain. The sample comes from a study of response to subunit inactivated influenza vaccine. TCRdb redid the calling of the RT-PCR reads with MiXCR, one entry per CDR3 protein. The data hold 650,000 to 800,000 distinct CDR3 sequences, with approximately 14% observed a single time. Germline values: CDR1 MGHRA, CDR2 YSYEKL. The CDR3 runs 15 residues. Trimming left V 0 bases short and J 7 bases short, with 12 bases between. Sequenced here: PBMCs from blood, sampled approximately 15 days before vaccination. This receptor was obtained from a man in his fifties who received an inactivated influenza vaccine. The chain has TRBV4-1 and TRBJ2-2; D may be TRBD1 (5 bases). CDR3 sequence (DNA): TGCGCCAGCAGCCAAGATAAAACCCAGGGCGGGGAGCTGTTTTTT. Amino acids: CASSQDKTQGGELFF.